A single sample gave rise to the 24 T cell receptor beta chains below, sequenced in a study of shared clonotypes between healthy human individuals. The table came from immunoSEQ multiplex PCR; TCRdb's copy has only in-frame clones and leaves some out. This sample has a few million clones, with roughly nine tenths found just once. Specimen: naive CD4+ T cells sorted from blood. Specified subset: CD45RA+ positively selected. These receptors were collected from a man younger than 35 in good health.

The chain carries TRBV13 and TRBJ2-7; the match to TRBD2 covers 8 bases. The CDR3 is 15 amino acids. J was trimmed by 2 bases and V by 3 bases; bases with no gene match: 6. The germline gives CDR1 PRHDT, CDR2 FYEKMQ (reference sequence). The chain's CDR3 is CASSLSGGPAYEQYF. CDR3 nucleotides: TGTGCCAGCAGCTTGTCGGGGGGGCCTGCCTACGAGCAGTACTTC.

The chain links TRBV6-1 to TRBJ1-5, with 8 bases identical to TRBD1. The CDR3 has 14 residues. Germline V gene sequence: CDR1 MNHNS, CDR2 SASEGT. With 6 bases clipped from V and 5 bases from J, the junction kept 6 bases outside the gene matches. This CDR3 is CASSPGQGHQPQHF. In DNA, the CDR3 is TGTGCCAGCAGCCCTGGACAGGGCCATCAGCCCCAGCATTTT.

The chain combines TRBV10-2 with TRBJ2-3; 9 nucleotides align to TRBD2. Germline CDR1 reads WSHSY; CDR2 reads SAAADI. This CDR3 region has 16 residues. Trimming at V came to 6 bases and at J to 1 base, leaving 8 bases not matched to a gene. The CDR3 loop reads CASSEGRLAGTDTQYF. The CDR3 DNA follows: TGCGCCAGCAGCGAAGGGCGACTAGCGGGCACAGATACGCAGTATTTT.

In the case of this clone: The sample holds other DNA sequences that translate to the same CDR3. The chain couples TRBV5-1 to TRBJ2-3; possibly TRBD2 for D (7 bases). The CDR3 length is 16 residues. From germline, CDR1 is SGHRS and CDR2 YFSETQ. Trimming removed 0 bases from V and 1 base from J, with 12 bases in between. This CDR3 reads CASSLAGGRGTDTQYF. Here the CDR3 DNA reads TGCGCCAGCAGCTTGGCCGGGGGGCGGGGCACAGATACGCAGTATTTT. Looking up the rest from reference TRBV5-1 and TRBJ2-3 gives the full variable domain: KAGVTQTPRYLIKTRGQQVTLSCSPISGHRSVSWYQQTPGQGLQFLFEYFSETQRNKGNFPGRFSGRQFSNSRSEMNVSTLELGDSALYLCASSLAGGRGTDTQYFGPGTRLTVL.

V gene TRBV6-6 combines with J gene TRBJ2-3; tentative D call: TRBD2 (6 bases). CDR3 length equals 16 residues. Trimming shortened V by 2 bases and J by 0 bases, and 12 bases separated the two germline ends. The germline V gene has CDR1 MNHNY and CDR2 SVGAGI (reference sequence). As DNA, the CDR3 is TGTGCCAGCAGTTACGGTAGGGCGGGGAGCACAGATACGCAGTATTTT. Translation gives CASSYGRAGSTDTQYF.

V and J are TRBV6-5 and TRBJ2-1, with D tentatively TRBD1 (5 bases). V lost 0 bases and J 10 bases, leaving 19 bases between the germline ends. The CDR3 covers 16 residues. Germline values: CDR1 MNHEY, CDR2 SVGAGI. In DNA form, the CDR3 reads TGTGCCAGCAGTTACTCGACGAGGCGGACAACGCTCGAGCAGTTCTTC. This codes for CASSYSTRRTTLEQFF.

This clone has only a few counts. Here the CDR3 DNA reads TGTGCCAGCAGTTTAGACAGGGTTTTTTCTGAAGCTTTCTTT. Its translation: CASSLDRVFSEAFF. The chain carries TRBV27 and TRBJ1-1; 7 nucleotides align to TRBD1. Germline CDR1 reads MNHEY; CDR2 reads SMNVEV (reference sequence). This CDR3 is built from 14 residues. Unmatched junction bases numbered 6, after V lost 2 bases and J lost 6 bases.

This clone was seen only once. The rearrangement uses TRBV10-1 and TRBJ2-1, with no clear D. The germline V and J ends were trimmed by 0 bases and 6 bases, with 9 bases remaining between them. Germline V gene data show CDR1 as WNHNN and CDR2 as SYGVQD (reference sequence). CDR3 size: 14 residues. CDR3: CASSESLAGNEQFF. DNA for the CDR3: TGCGCCAGCAGTGAGTCCCTGGCCGGCAATGAGCAGTTCTTC.

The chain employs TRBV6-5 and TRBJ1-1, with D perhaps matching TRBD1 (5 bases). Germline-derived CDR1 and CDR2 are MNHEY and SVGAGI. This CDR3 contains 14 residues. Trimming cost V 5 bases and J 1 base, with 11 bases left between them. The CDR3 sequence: CASSREGWNTEAFF. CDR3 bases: TGTGCCAGCAGTAGAGAGGGGTGGAACACTGAAGCTTTCTTT.

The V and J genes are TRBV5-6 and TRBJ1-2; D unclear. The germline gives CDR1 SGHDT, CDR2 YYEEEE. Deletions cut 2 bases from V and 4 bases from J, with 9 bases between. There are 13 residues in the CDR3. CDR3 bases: TGTGCCAGCAGCTTACGGGATCTCTATGGCTACACCTTC. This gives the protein CASSLRDLYGYTF.

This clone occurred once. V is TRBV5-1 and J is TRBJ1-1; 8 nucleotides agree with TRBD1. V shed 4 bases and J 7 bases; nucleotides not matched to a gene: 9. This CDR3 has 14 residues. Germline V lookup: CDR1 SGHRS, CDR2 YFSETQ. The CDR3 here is CASSNGQGRGEAFF. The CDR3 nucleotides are TGCGCCAGCAGCAACGGACAGGGTAGAGGTGAAGCTTTCTTT.

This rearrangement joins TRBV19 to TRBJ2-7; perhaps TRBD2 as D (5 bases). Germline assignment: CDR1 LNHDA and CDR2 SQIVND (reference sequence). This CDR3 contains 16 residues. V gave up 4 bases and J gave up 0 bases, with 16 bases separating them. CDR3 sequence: CASSNNGGSSSYEQYF. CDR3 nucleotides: TGTGCCAGTAGTAATAACGGCGGGTCTAGCTCCTACGAGCAGTACTTC.

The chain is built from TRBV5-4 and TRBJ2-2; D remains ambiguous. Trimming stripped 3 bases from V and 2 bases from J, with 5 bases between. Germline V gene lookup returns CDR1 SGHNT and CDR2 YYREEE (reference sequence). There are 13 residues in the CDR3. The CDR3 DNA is TGTGCCAGCAGCTCCGCAAACACCGGGGAGCTGTTTTTT. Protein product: CASSSANTGELFF.

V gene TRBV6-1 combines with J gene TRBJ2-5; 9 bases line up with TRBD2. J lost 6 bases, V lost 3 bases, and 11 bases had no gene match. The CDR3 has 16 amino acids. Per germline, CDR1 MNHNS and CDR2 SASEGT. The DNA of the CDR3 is TGTGCCAGCAGTGACCCCGGAGCAGCGGGAGGACAGACCCAGTACTTC. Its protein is CASSDPGAAGGQTQYF.

For the CDR3, the DNA is TGTGCCAGCAGTCTTGGGGAGGGTATTCAGCCCCAGCATTTT. It is translated as CASSLGEGIQPQHF. V usage is TRBV7-2 and J usage is TRBJ1-5; D is uncertain. CDR3 size: 14 residues. The V end lost 6 bases, the J end lost 6 bases, and 15 bases lay between the germline ends. The V gene's germline CDR1 is SGHTA and CDR2 FQGNSA.

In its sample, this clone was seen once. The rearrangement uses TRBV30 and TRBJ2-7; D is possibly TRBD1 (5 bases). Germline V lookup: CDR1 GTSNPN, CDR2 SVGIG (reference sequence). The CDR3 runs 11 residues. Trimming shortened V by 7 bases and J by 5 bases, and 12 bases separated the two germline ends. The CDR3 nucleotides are TGTGCCTCGTCCCAGGGCCACGAGCAGTACTTC. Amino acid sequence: CASSQGHEQYF.

CDR3 sequence: CASSSEGTDTQYF. The CDR3 DNA reads TGTGCCAGCAGCTCGGAGGGCACAGATACGCAGTATTTT. The chain carries TRBV7-9 and TRBJ2-3; the D gene is possibly TRBD2 (5 bases). The CDR3 is 13 amino acids. Germline assignment: CDR1 SEHNR and CDR2 FQNEAQ (reference sequence). Trimming removed 4 bases from V and 1 base from J, with 6 bases in between.

The CDR3 bases are TGTGCCAGCAGTTACGATAGGACTTCTGGAAACACCATATATTTT. Translated, it gives CASSYDRTSGNTIYF. The chain recombines TRBV6-5 with TRBJ1-3; unclear D gene. Germline V gene data show CDR1 as MNHEY and CDR2 as SVGAGI. V dropped 2 bases and J dropped 1 base, with 9 bases sitting between them. This CDR3 is built from 15 residues.

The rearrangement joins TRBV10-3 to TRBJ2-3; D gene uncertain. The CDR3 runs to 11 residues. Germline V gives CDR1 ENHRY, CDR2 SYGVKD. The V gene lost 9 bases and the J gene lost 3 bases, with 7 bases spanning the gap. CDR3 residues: CAIAATDTQYF. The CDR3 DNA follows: TGTGCCATTGCGGCTACAGATACGCAGTATTTT.

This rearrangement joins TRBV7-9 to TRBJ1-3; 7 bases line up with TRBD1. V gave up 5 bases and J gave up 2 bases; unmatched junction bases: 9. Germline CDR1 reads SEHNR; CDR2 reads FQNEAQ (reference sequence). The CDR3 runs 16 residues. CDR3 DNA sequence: TGTGCCAGCAGCGATTACCGAACAGGGGCTGGAAACACCATATATTTT. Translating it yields CASSDYRTGAGNTIYF.

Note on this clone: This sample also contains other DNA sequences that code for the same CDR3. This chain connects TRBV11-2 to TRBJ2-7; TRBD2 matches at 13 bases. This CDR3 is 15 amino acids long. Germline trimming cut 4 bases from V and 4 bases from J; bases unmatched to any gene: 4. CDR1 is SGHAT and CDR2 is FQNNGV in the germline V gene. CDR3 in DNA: TGTGCCAGCAGCTCACGGACTAGCGGGAGTTACGAGCAGTACTTC. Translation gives CASSSRTSGSYEQYF.

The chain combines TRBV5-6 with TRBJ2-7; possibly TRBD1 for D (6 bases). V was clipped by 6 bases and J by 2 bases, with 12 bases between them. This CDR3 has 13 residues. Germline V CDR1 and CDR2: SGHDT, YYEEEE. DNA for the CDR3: TGTGCCAGCACTCCCGGGACAACCTACGAGCAGTACTTC. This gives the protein CASTPGTTYEQYF.

CDR3 amino acids: CASSQPDGTGEQYF. The CDR3 DNA follows: TGTGCCAGCAGCCAGCCTGACGGGACTGGGGAGCAGTACTTC. The chain is built from TRBV5-4 and TRBJ2-7; D is possibly TRBD2 (6 bases). The CDR3 is 14 residues long. Germline CDR1 reads SGHNT; CDR2 reads YYREEE (reference sequence). V lost 4 bases and J lost 7, with 18 bases in between.

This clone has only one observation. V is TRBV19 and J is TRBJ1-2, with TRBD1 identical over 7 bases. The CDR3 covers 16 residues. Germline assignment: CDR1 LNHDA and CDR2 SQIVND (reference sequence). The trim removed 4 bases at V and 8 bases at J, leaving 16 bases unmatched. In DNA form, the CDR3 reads TGTGCCAGTAGTACTACGCAGGGACAGCGCCAGAAGGGCTACACCTTC. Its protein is CASSTTQGQRQKGYTF.